The 23 T cell receptor beta chains reported below all come from one sample, sequenced in a study of blood T cell repertoires in COVID-19. The protocol was immunoSEQ multiplex PCR, while the TCRdb copy is restricted to in-frame clones and leaves out a portion. The data contain more than 110,000 clones, around 80% of them seen just once; the ten biggest clones take up 4.5%. Sequences were obtained from peripheral blood. These receptors all stem from a woman older than 75 with active or convalescent COVID-19.

The rearrangement joins TRBV29-1 to TRBJ1-1; TRBD1 agrees at 8 bases. Germline CDR1 reads SQVTM; CDR2 reads ANQGSEA. This CDR3 contains 12 residues. V was clipped by 6 bases and J by 4 bases; unmatched bases: 4. The CDR3 coding sequence is TGCAGCGTCGAGGGACAGGCCACTGAAGCTTTCTTT. Its translation: CSVEGQATEAFF.

The chain is built from TRBV30 and TRBJ1-2; D gene ambiguous. The V gene's germline CDR1 is GTSNPN and CDR2 SVGIG (reference sequence). V was clipped by 0 bases and J by 2 bases, with 10 bases between them. The CDR3 loop spans 14 amino acids. CDR3 in DNA: TGTGCCTGGAGTGTACTAAGGAGGAACTATGGCTACACCTTC. Its translation: CAWSVLRRNYGYTF.

Notes on this clone: Its ends do not fully match the called genes, so a read error is possible. The V and J genes are TRBV7-7 and TRBJ1-1; 9 nucleotides match TRBD1. This CDR3 spans 14 amino acids. The germline V gene has CDR1 SSHAT and CDR2 FNYEAQ (reference sequence). The CDR3: CASSPGTGSTEAFF. CDR3 sequence (DNA): TGTGCTAGCAGCCCGGGGACAGGGTCCACTGAAGCTTTCTTT.

This chain joins TRBV6-5 and TRBJ1-6; 7 nucleotides align to TRBD1. Trimming at V came to 8 bases and at J to 9 bases, leaving 13 bases not matched to a gene. CDR3 length: 15 amino acids. CDR1 is MNHEY, CDR2 SVGAGI, per germline. The CDR3 loop reads CASSPRTTGVSPLHF. The CDR3 DNA follows: TGTGCCAGCTCTCCTCGGACTACAGGGGTTTCACCCCTCCACTTT.

This clone has a handful of counts. V gene TRBV5-6 combines with J gene TRBJ2-1, with 7 bases aligning to TRBD1. This CDR3 contains 17 residues. The V gene end was trimmed by 7 bases and the J gene end by 7 bases; junction bases not matched to a gene: 20. Germline CDR1 reads SGHDT; CDR2 reads YYEEEE. The CDR3 nucleotides are TGTGCCAGCCGGGACAGCACCTACGCCCCGACTTCAAATGAGCAGTTCTTC. It is translated as CASRDSTYAPTSNEQFF.

This chain links TRBV11-2 with TRBJ2-5; 7 bases align to TRBD1. The CDR3 length is 15 residues. Germline assignment: CDR1 SGHAT and CDR2 FQNNGV. V lost 0 bases and J lost 7; bases outside the gene matches: 8. The CDR3 is CASSLDPTGARTQYF. For the CDR3, the DNA is TGTGCCAGCAGCTTAGACCCCACAGGGGCTCGGACCCAGTACTTC.

This clone came up a few times. The chain employs TRBV6-2 or TRBV6-3 and TRBJ1-6, with D maybe TRBD1 (6 bases). Germline CDR1 and CDR2: MNHEY and SVGEGT. This CDR3 contains 18 residues. V gave up 0 bases and J gave up 6 bases, with 18 bases separating them. The CDR3 nucleotides read TGTGCCAGCAGTTACTCGAAGGGCAGGGGTCCCCCTAATTCACCCCTCCACTTT. This translates into CASSYSKGRGPPNSPLHF.

This chain links TRBV7-8 with TRBJ2-2, with 9 bases identical to TRBD2. Germline V CDR1 and CDR2: SGHVS, FQNEAQ. The CDR3 is 16 residues long. V gave up 3 bases and J gave up 2 bases; unmatched junction bases: 4. The CDR3 sequence is CASSFLAGANTGELFF. Written as DNA, the CDR3 is TGTGCCAGCAGCTTTTTAGCGGGGGCTAACACCGGGGAGCTGTTTTTT.

The rearrangement joins TRBV2 to TRBJ1-2; D is uncertain. This CDR3 is built from 14 residues. CDR1 and CDR2 (germline): SNHLY, FYNNEI. Trimming stripped 7 bases from V and 0 bases from J, with 12 bases between. The CDR3 region is CASIGESANYGYTF. The CDR3 nucleotides read TGTGCCAGCATCGGGGAATCAGCTAACTATGGCTACACCTTC.

The chain couples TRBV5-1 to TRBJ1-2; TRBD1 agrees at 10 bases. The length of the CDR3 is 15 residues. V gave up 3 bases and J gave up 4 bases; unmatched junction bases: 6. The germline V gene has CDR1 SGHRS and CDR2 YFSETQ. The CDR3 bases are TGCGCCAGCAGCTCGACAGGGGGCGAGGTCTATGGCTACACCTTC. Translating gives CASSSTGGEVYGYTF.

This chain uses TRBV5-1 with TRBJ1-2, with 9 bases aligning to TRBD1. Germline V gene data show CDR1 as SGHRS and CDR2 as YFSETQ. V was clipped by 3 bases and J by 3 bases; unmatched bases: 6. The CDR3 has 15 residues. As DNA, the CDR3 is TGCGCCAGCAGCTCAACAGGGGGCTCTGACTATGGCTACACCTTC. Amino acid sequence: CASSSTGGSDYGYTF.

This clone has a handful of counts. The CDR3 DNA reads as TGTGCCAGCAGCCAGGGGCCCACAGATACGCAGTATTTT. Translation gives CASSQGPTDTQYF. The V gene is TRBV4-2, the J gene TRBJ2-3; D might be TRBD1 (5 bases). Germline CDR1 LGHNA, CDR2 YNFKEQ. V lost 3 bases and J lost 2, with 6 bases in between. The CDR3 sequence is 13 residues long.

This clone has just one count. The rearrangement uses TRBV5-1 and TRBJ2-1; 8 positions agree with TRBD1. Unmatched junction bases numbered 8, after V lost 4 bases and J lost 2 bases. Germline-derived CDR1 and CDR2 are SGHRS and YFSETQ. The length of the CDR3 is 16 residues. The chain's CDR3 is CASSPRDRTAYNEQFF. CDR3 in DNA: TGCGCCAGCAGCCCAAGGGACAGGACAGCCTACAATGAGCAGTTCTTC.

The chain combines TRBV14 with TRBJ1-1; possible D gene TRBD1, 5 bases. The V and J ends lost 4 bases and 6 bases respectively, with 18 bases between them. Per germline, CDR1 SGHDN and CDR2 FVKESK. The CDR3 covers 15 residues. For the CDR3, the DNA is TGTGCCAGCAGCCCCCGCGCGACAGTTGGTCCTGAAGCTTTCTTT. Its translation: CASSPRATVGPEAFF.

This clone was counted many times. This sequence joins TRBV20-1 and TRBJ2-7; D gene ambiguous. With 2 bases removed from V and 5 bases from J, the gap between germline ends came to 7 bases. CDR3 size: 11 residues. The germline gives CDR1 DFQATT, CDR2 SNEGSKA (reference sequence). The CDR3 here is CSARPNNEQYF. CDR3 DNA sequence: TGCAGTGCTAGACCCAACAACGAGCAGTACTTC.

The chain combines TRBV7-9 with TRBJ1-2; D uncertain. The CDR3 runs to 15 residues. Trimming removed 2 bases from V and 8 bases from J, with 18 bases in between. Germline CDR1 is SEHNR and CDR2 is FQNEAQ (reference sequence). The CDR3 protein is CASSLPNFDNFGYTF. CDR3 DNA sequence: TGTGCCAGCAGCTTACCGAATTTTGACAACTTCGGCTACACCTTC.

V and J are TRBV7-8 and TRBJ1-5; D gene ambiguous. V lost 1 base, J lost 6 bases, and 7 bases lay in between. Germline CDR1 and CDR2: SGHVS and FQNEAQ. CDR3 length equals 13 residues. The CDR3 here is CASSLERFQPQHF. Here the CDR3 DNA reads TGTGCCAGCAGCTTAGAGAGGTTTCAGCCCCAGCATTTT.

This clone occurred once. V and J are TRBV18 and TRBJ1-1; no definite D call. Trimming removed 5 bases at V and 2 bases at J, with 12 bases between. The CDR3 has 14 residues. CDR1 and CDR2 from the germline V gene are KGHSH and LQKENI. The CDR3 loop reads CASSYNGVNTEAFF. Here the CDR3 DNA reads TGTGCCAGCTCATATAACGGGGTTAACACTGAAGCTTTCTTT.

The chain couples TRBV6-6 to TRBJ1-5, with TRBD1 matching 7 bases. The CDR3 is 14 amino acids. V shed 6 bases, J shed 4 bases, and the junction held 6 bases outside the gene matches. Germline CDR1 reads MNHNY; CDR2 reads SVGAGI (reference sequence). The CDR3: CASSQGQRNQPQHF. DNA of the CDR3: TGTGCCAGCAGCCAGGGACAGAGAAATCAGCCCCAGCATTTT.

The chain recombines TRBV4-1 with TRBJ1-1; TRBD1 matches 7 bases. Germline trimming cut 0 bases from V and 4 bases from J; bases unmatched to any gene: 8. CDR1 is MGHRA and CDR2 is YSYEKL in the germline V gene. The CDR3 has 16 amino acids. The CDR3 DNA reads TGCGCCAGCAGCCAAGATGGAGGGGGCTCGGGCACTGAAGCTTTCTTT. Encoded protein: CASSQDGGGSGTEAFF.

This chain connects TRBV28 to TRBJ1-1; D not resolved. Germline V gives CDR1 MDHEN, CDR2 SYDVKM. CDR3 length: 11 residues. CDR3 loop: CAIEGNTEAFF. CDR3 bases: TGTGCGATCGAGGGGAACACTGAAGCTTTCTTT.

The table lists this clone with a count of one. The gene calls are TRBV28 and TRBJ1-1; D is unresolved. Trimming pared 6 bases from V and 7 bases from J, leaving 6 bases between. CDR3 length: 10 residues. Germline V lookup: CDR1 MDHEN, CDR2 SYDVKM. The DNA of the CDR3 is TGTGCCAGCAGATCCTTTGAAGCTTTCTTT. It yields the protein CASRSFEAFF. Based on the CDR3 plus reference TRBV28 and TRBJ1-1, the full variable domain is DVKVTQSSRYLVKRTGEKVFLECVQDMDHENMFWYRQDPGLGLRLIYFSYDVKMKEKGDIPEGYSVSREKKERFSLILESASTNQTSMYLCASRSFEAFFGQGTRLTVV.

This clone was found once. V and J are TRBV27 and TRBJ1-6; D remains unclear. The CDR3 consists of 13 residues. The germline CDR1 and CDR2 sequences are MNHEY and SMNVEV (reference sequence). The V gene lost 3 bases and the J gene lost 7 bases, with 7 bases spanning the gap. The CDR3 sequence: CASSFGINSPLHF. DNA for the CDR3: TGTGCCAGCAGTTTTGGCATCAATTCACCCCTCCACTTT.